Each of the 9 T cell receptor beta chains below was sequenced from the same sample in a study of radiotherapy plus CTLA-4 blockade in lung cancer. Method: immunoSEQ multiplex PCR; TCRdb's copy keeps in-frame clones and lacks some. The table has about 76,000 clones, over 70% seen once; the top ten hold roughly 20%. Here the sequenced sample was peripheral blood, taken from a patient treated with radiotherapy plus ipilimumab. These receptors were obtained from a human donor with non-small cell lung cancer whose response to radiotherapy plus ipilimumab could not be evaluated. Some clones in this sample may be carry-over from other donors' samples.

The V gene is TRBV18, the J gene TRBJ2-1; a weak D match, TRBD2 (7 bases). CDR1 KGHSH and CDR2 LQKENI come from the germline V gene. This CDR3 spans 16 amino acids. V gave up 0 bases and J gave up 8 bases, with 17 bases separating them. The CDR3 region is CASSPPNAGASYEQFF. CDR3 coding DNA: TGTGCCAGCTCACCACCGAACGCGGGGGCATCATATGAGCAGTTCTTC.

The J gene is TRBJ1-6, the V gene TRBV28; 9 bases are a match to TRBD1. In germline, CDR1 is MDHEN, CDR2 SYDVKM. The CDR3 contains 14 residues. V lost 10 bases to trimming and J lost 10 bases; unmatched junction nucleotides: 11. The CDR3 is CATLPGTGTSPLHF. In DNA, the CDR3 is TGTGCCACCCTCCCCGGGACAGGGACCTCACCCCTCCACTTT.

The CDR3 is CASSLSVYGGLNEQFF. CDR3 sequence (DNA): TGTGCCAGCAGCTTGTCCGTGTACGGGGGGCTAAATGAGCAGTTCTTC. The chain recombines TRBV7-2 with TRBJ2-1, with D perhaps matching TRBD2 (7 bases). The CDR3 spans 16 residues. V lost 3 bases and J lost 7, with 19 bases in between. CDR1 and CDR2 from the germline V gene are SGHTA and FQGNSA.

The rearrangement joins TRBV28 to TRBJ2-5; 10 bases are shared with TRBD1. Germline CDR1 and CDR2: MDHEN and SYDVKM. The CDR3 covers 15 residues. The V gene end was trimmed by 2 bases and the J gene end by 4 bases; junction bases not matched to a gene: 4. The CDR3 loop reads CASSLGTGVGETQYF. CDR3 coding DNA: TGTGCCAGCAGTTTAGGGACAGGGGTAGGAGAGACCCAGTACTTC.

V and J are TRBV6-5 and TRBJ1-5; tentative D call: TRBD1 (5 bases). V lost 2 bases and J lost 4, with 6 bases in between. The CDR3 contains 13 residues. The germline CDR1 and CDR2 sequences are MNHEY and SVGAGI. CDR3 residues: CASSYQGNQPQHF. CDR3 nucleotides: TGTGCCAGCAGTTACCAGGGTAATCAGCCCCAGCATTTT.

This chain joins TRBV6-6 and TRBJ1-5, with TRBD1 matching 8 bases. Germline values: CDR1 MNHNY, CDR2 SVGAGI (reference sequence). V gave up 6 bases and J gave up 7 bases; unmatched junction bases: 8. CDR3 size: 14 residues. The CDR3 loop is CASSNYPGGQPQHF. CDR3 nucleotide sequence: TGTGCCAGCAGCAACTACCCAGGGGGCCAGCCCCAGCATTTT.

This clone appeared a single time. The chain uses TRBV4-3 and TRBJ2-2; 10 positions match TRBD1. J gave up 5 bases and V 4 bases, and 7 bases lay outside the gene matches. The germline V gene has CDR1 LGHNA and CDR2 YSLEER. The CDR3 has 16 residues. CDR3 region: CASSRLTGGATGELFF. The CDR3 DNA reads TGCGCCAGCAGCCGACTGACAGGGGGCGCGACCGGGGAGCTGTTTTTT.

The chain is built from TRBV29-1 and TRBJ2-5; maybe TRBD1 (5 bases). The V gene's germline CDR1 is SQVTM and CDR2 ANQGSEA. CDR3 length: 14 residues. The germline V and J ends were trimmed by 7 bases and 6 bases, with 21 bases remaining between them. CDR3 bases: TGCAGCGCTACCCCCCAGACTCAGGGAAAGACCCAGTACTTC. Translating it yields CSATPQTQGKTQYF.

DNA of the CDR3: TGTGCCAGCAGTGAACTGGTCAGGGCTTTCACGGACACGCAGTATTTT. Translating it yields CASSELVRAFTDTQYF. This sequence joins TRBV6-1 and TRBJ2-3, with D maybe TRBD1 (5 bases). The CDR3 runs 16 residues. V was shortened by 2 bases and J by 9 bases, with 21 bases between the two germline ends. Germline CDR1 is MNHNS and CDR2 is SASEGT.